Following are 19 T cell receptor beta chains from one sample sequenced in a study of blood T cell repertoires in COVID-19. Measured with immunoSEQ multiplex PCR; TCRdb has only the in-frame clones, and not every one. The sample yields 100,000 or so clones, roughly 80% seen once. The specimen was peripheral blood. Receptor source: a human donor in a cohort sampled during active COVID-19.

This chain joins TRBV29-1 and TRBJ2-2; 8 nucleotides agree with TRBD1. CDR3 length: 15 amino acids. The trim removed 4 bases at V and 6 bases at J, leaving 10 bases unmatched. CDR1 and CDR2 from the germline V gene are SQVTM and ANQGSEA. This CDR3 is CSVAREDRAPGELFF. CDR3 bases: TGCAGCGTTGCGAGGGAGGACAGGGCTCCCGGGGAGCTGTTTTTT.

The chain has TRBV20-1 and TRBJ1-1; 7 bases map to TRBD1. Germline assignment: CDR1 DFQATT and CDR2 SNEGSKA (reference sequence). The CDR3 runs to 11 residues. J lost 8 bases, V lost 3 bases, and 3 bases had no gene match. The CDR3 DNA follows: TGCAGTGCTAGGGCCAGGGGGGAAGCTTTCTTT. Amino acids: CSARARGEAFF.

This clone has only one observation. The chain links TRBV28 to TRBJ1-4, with TRBD1 matching 9 bases. The CDR3 is made up of 16 amino acids. Germline assignment: CDR1 MDHEN and CDR2 SYDVKM. With V trimmed by 6 bases and J by 0 bases, 5 bases remained unmatched. CDR3 amino acids: CASSYGTGSTNEKLFF. The CDR3 region has the DNA TGTGCCAGCAGCTACGGGACAGGGTCAACTAATGAAAAACTGTTTTTT.

V is TRBV7-8 and J is TRBJ2-7; 13 positions agree with TRBD2. This CDR3 has 19 residues. With V trimmed by 4 bases and J by 2 bases, 14 bases remained unmatched. Per germline, CDR1 SGHVS and CDR2 FQNEAQ. CDR3 in amino acids: CASSSLLGLAGEITYEQYF. As DNA, the CDR3 is TGTGCCAGCAGCTCATTACTCGGACTAGCGGGAGAGATAACCTACGAGCAGTACTTC. Full variable domain (remainder filled in from reference TRBV7-8 and TRBJ2-7): GAGVSQSPRYKVAKRGQDVALRCDPISGHVSLFWYQQALGQGPEFLTYFQNEAQLDKSGLPSDRFFAERPEGSVSTLKIQRTQQEDSAVYLCASSSLLGLAGEITYEQYFGPGTRLTVT.

The chain employs TRBV11-3 and TRBJ2-3; no firm D call. From germline, CDR1 is SGHNT and CDR2 YENEEA. The length of the CDR3 is 15 residues. V was shortened by 1 base and J by 2 bases, with 10 bases between the two germline ends. CDR3 coding DNA: TGTGCCAGCAGCTTAGGTGCCTTCTACACAGATACGCAGTATTTT. It codes for CASSLGAFYTDTQYF.

DNA of the CDR3: TGTGCCAGCAGCCTCGCGAAACGCGAGCAGTACTTC. Its translation is CASSLAKREQYF. V and J are TRBV3-1 (or the pseudogene TRBV3-2) and TRBJ2-7; the D is unclear. V gave up 4 bases and J gave up 6 bases, with 10 bases separating them. CDR3 size: 12 residues. The germline CDR1 and CDR2 sequences are LGHDT and YNNKEL (reference sequence).

The CDR3 region is CASSQFDRSLSGANVLTF. In nucleotides, the CDR3 is TGCGCCAGCAGCCAGTTCGACAGAAGTCTATCTGGGGCCAACGTCCTGACTTTC. The chain carries TRBV4-1 and TRBJ2-6, with D possibly matching TRBD1 (5 bases). Trimming took off 3 bases at V and 1 base at J, with 16 bases between the two ends. Germline V lookup: CDR1 MGHRA, CDR2 YSYEKL. This CDR3 region has 18 residues.

V gene TRBV4-2 combines with J gene TRBJ1-2; 12 bases fit TRBD1. This CDR3 has 17 amino acids. Germline lookup yields CDR1 LGHNA and CDR2 YNFKEQ. The ends lost 1 base at V and 2 bases at J; junction bases unmatched: 5. This chain's CDR3 is CASSQAGQGATNYGYTF. CDR3 nucleotide sequence: TGTGCCAGCAGCCAAGCGGGACAGGGGGCGACGAACTATGGCTACACCTTC.

The V and J genes are TRBV5-1 and TRBJ1-3; D is uncertain. This CDR3 contains 12 residues. The V end was cut by 5 bases, the J end by 0 bases, with 3 bases between. Germline V gene lookup returns CDR1 SGHRS and CDR2 YFSETQ. The CDR3 here is CASRSSGNTIYF. Here the CDR3 DNA reads TGCGCCAGCAGGAGCTCTGGAAACACCATATATTTT. Combining the CDR3 with reference TRBV5-1 and TRBJ1-3 gives the whole variable domain KAGVTQTPRYLIKTRGQQVTLSCSPISGHRSVSWYQQTPGQGLQFLFEYFSETQRNKGNFPGRFSGRQFSNSRSEMNVSTLELGDSALYLCASRSSGNTIYFGEGSWLTVV.

This chain connects TRBV5-1 to TRBJ2-3; maybe TRBD2 (6 bases). With 3 bases removed from V and 0 bases from J, the gap between germline ends came to 11 bases. Germline CDR1 SGHRS, CDR2 YFSETQ. The CDR3 has 15 residues. CDR3 amino acids: CASSWTTPSTDTQYF. The CDR3 region has the DNA TGCGCCAGCAGCTGGACTACCCCTAGCACAGATACGCAGTATTTT.

The chain carries TRBV27 and TRBJ1-3; D might be TRBD1 (6 bases). The germline V gene encodes CDR1 MNHEY and CDR2 SMNVEV (reference sequence). Deletions cut 0 bases from V and 5 bases from J, with 14 bases between. The CDR3 is 16 residues long. CDR3 protein: CASSLSGRGYRNTIYF. DNA for the CDR3: TGTGCCAGCAGTTTATCGGGCAGGGGATACAGAAACACCATATATTTT.

This CDR3 is CASSGTGKVPEAFF. The CDR3 bases are TGCGCCAGCAGCGGGACAGGGAAGGTCCCTGAAGCTTTCTTT. The chain couples TRBV5-1 to TRBJ1-1; 9 positions agree with TRBD1. CDR1 and CDR2 from the germline V gene are SGHRS and YFSETQ. V lost 4 bases to trimming and J lost 6 bases; unmatched junction nucleotides: 7. The length of the CDR3 is 14 residues.

The J gene is TRBJ2-7, the V gene TRBV7-2; TRBD1 agrees at 9 bases. The CDR3 runs to 15 residues. Germline CDR1 is SGHTA and CDR2 is FQGNSA. After removal of 1 base from V and 4 bases from J, the junction contained 5 bases not matched to a gene. This chain's CDR3 is CASSLVPTGGYEQYF. As DNA, the CDR3 is TGTGCCAGCAGCTTAGTCCCGACAGGGGGGTACGAGCAGTACTTC.

This clone has more than one count but fewer than ten. CDR3 amino acids: CASSYSKGNEAFF. The CDR3 DNA reads TGTGCCAGCAGTTACTCGAAGGGGAATGAAGCTTTCTTT. This chain joins TRBV6-5 and TRBJ1-1, with TRBD1 as a possible D gene (5 bases). This CDR3 has 13 residues. Germline loops: CDR1 MNHEY, CDR2 SVGAGI. Trimming pared 0 bases from V and 7 bases from J, leaving 9 bases between.

The chain joins TRBV28 to TRBJ1-4; TRBD1 agrees at 9 bases. From germline, CDR1 is MDHEN and CDR2 SYDVKM. The CDR3 covers 14 residues. The trim removed 6 bases at V and 4 bases at J, leaving 3 bases unmatched. The chain's CDR3 is CASRPGQGNEKLFF. Here the CDR3 DNA reads TGTGCCAGCAGACCGGGACAGGGTAATGAAAAACTGTTTTTT.

This chain links TRBV28 with TRBJ1-2; 9 bases are shared with TRBD1. The trim removed 9 bases at V and 2 bases at J, leaving 13 bases unmatched. Germline CDR1 MDHEN, CDR2 SYDVKM. CDR3 length equals 16 residues. The CDR3 nucleotides are TGTGCCAGTAGCGTGGGGGGGACAGGGAGGAACTATGGCTACACCTTC. Translating it yields CASSVGGTGRNYGYTF.

The chain employs TRBV28 and TRBJ2-3; weak D call: TRBD1 (5 bases). V was clipped by 5 bases and J by 8 bases, with 11 bases between them. Germline V gene data show CDR1 as MDHEN and CDR2 as SYDVKM. The CDR3 is made up of 12 amino acids. Here the CDR3 reads CASSLQARTQYF. In DNA form, the CDR3 reads TGTGCCAGCAGTCTACAGGCTCGTACGCAGTATTTT. Together with reference TRBV28 and TRBJ2-3, the CDR3 gives the full variable domain: DVKVTQSSRYLVKRTGEKVFLECVQDMDHENMFWYRQDPGLGLRLIYFSYDVKMKEKGDIPEGYSVSREKKERFSLILESASTNQTSMYLCASSLQARTQYFGPGTRLTVL.

The V gene is TRBV12-3 or TRBV12-4, the J gene TRBJ1-2; D is undetermined. Trimming stripped 5 bases from V and 4 bases from J, with 11 bases between. There are 13 residues in the CDR3. Here the CDR3 reads CASSVGKSYGYTF. The CDR3 nucleotides are TGTGCCAGCAGTGTGGGCAAGAGCTATGGCTACACCTTC.

This clone was detected a few times. At one end the junction does not follow the germline gene, possibly because of a read error. The V call is TRBV6-1, the J call TRBJ2-7; 14 positions agree with TRBD2. CDR1 MNHNS and CDR2 SASEGT come from the germline V gene. The CDR3 runs 17 residues. The CDR3 loop reads CASSEGPGLAGAIEQYF. In nucleotides, the CDR3 is TGTGCCAGCAGCGAAGGTCCGGGACTAGCGGGAGCGATCGAGCAGTACTTC.